This is a list of T cell receptor beta chains from one sample in a study of T cell responses to AZD1222 COVID-19 vaccine. Sequenced by immunoSEQ multiplex PCR; TCRdb stores in-frame clones only, minus some. This sample has 90,000 to 110,000 clones, with approximately 90% found just once. The material sequenced was peripheral blood, taken on day 0 of AZD1222 vaccination. These receptors were obtained from an adult in good health. CDR3s leave out the opening cysteine and the closing phenylalanine or tryptophan.

V: TRBV6-2/TRBV6-3
CDR3: ASSFALEQF

V: TRBV7-2
CDR3: ASSGGTPAYNEQF

V: TRBV3-1/TRBV3-2
CDR3: ASSQAGSNTEAF

V: TRBV2
CDR3: ASSPRTGYSNQPQH

V: TRBV6-2/TRBV6-3
CDR3: ASSWTVQETQY

V: TRBV5-1
CDR3: ASSLALAGVLSTDTQY

V: TRBV10-1
CDR3: ASSETWNTEAF

V: TRBV7-9
CDR3: ASSLGAGGNYGYT

V: TRBV20-1
CDR3: SVHPRYEQF

V: TRBV7-2
CDR3: ASSLAWDLNGYT

V: TRBV27
CDR3: ASSGTPGRETYEQY

V: TRBV10-2
CDR3: ASSVGYSNQPQH

V: TRBV4-1
CDR3: ASSQGRLGYT

V: TRBV19
CDR3: ASNLHTGPQYGYT

V: TRBV7-2
CDR3: ASSLVGSYNEQF

V: TRBV19
CDR3: ASKKRGTAVSNYGYT

V: TRBV5-1
CDR3: ASSSGALAGQETQY

V: TRBV6-5
CDR3: ASSMTSGQETQY

V: TRBV7-7
CDR3: ASSRAGGLNEKLF

V: TRBV6-5
CDR3: ASSQPGTGITEAF

V: TRBV18
CDR3: ASSLSSDTDTQY

V: TRBV21-1
CDR3: ASSKLGTVNEKLF

V: TRBV30
CDR3: AWSVTGDEQY

V: TRBV10-3
CDR3: AISESGLAADTQY

V: TRBV7-3
CDR3: ASSLMENTEAF

V: TRBV6-2/TRBV6-3
CDR3: ASSYTLSDSEAF

V: TRBV5-6
CDR3: ASSMDWTNTGELF

V: TRBV24-1
CDR3: ATSDSGVKETQY

V: TRBV10-2
CDR3: ASSERREKAGELF

V: TRBV6-5
CDR3: ASSYSNGGYPLH

V: TRBV27
CDR3: ASIRDNEQF

V: TRBV7-9
CDR3: ASSSSTPLDGYT

V: TRBV6-5
CDR3: ASSYLQGDYNSPLH